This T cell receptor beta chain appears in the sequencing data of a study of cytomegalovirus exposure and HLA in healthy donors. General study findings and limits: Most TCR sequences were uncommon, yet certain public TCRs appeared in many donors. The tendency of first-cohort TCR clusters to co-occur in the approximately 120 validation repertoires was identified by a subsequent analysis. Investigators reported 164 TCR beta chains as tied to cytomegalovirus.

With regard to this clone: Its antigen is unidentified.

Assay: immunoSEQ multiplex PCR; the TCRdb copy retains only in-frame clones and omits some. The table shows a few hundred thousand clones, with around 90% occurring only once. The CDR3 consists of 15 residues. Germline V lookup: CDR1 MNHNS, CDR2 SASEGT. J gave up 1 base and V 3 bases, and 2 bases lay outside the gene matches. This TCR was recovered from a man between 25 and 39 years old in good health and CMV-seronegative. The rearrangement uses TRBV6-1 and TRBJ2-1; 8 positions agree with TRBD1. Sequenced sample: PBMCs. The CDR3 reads CASSEDRESYNEQFF. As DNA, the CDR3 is TGTGCCAGCAGTGAGGACAGGGAGTCCTACAATGAGCAGTTCTTC.